Each of the 9 T cell receptor beta chains below was sequenced from the same sample in a study of blood T cells in healthy people across ages. A second roughly 6 to 11 cycle PCR used barcoded and J-beta primers. TCRdb recomputed calls from the 5' RACE reads with MiXCR, one row per CDR3 protein. This sample has over a million distinct CDR3 sequences, with under 45% found just once. Sequencing input: blood. The receptors were sampled from a woman aged 55-75 years in good health.

This clonotype was picked up a small number of times. The CDR3 DNA reads TGTGCCAGCAGCCTGGGCGAGGGGGGACAAGAGACCCAGTACTTC. It encodes CASSLGEGGQETQYF. J is TRBJ2-5 and V is TRBV27; D might be TRBD1 or TRBD2, each matching 6 bases. V lost 6 bases, J lost 2 bases, and 16 bases lay in between. The CDR3 totals 15 residues. Looked up from germline, CDR1 is MNHEY and CDR2 is SMNVEV (reference sequence).

To note about this clonotype: This may stem from a read error, because a much larger clone lies one nucleotide away. The chain has TRBV7-2 and TRBJ2-7; 8 bases fit TRBD2. The germline CDR1 and CDR2 sequences are SGHTA and FQGNSA. The CDR3 runs to 15 residues. The CDR3, as DNA: TGTGCCAACAGCCCAAAAAGCGGGGGATCCTACGAGCAGTACTTC. It translates to CANSPKSGGSYEQYF. The full variable domain, in which reference TRBV7-2 and TRBJ2-7 provide the parts outside the CDR3, is GAGVSQSPSNKVTEKGKDVELRCDPISGHTALYWYRQSLGQGLEFLIYFQGNSAPDKSGLPSDRFSAERTGGSVSTLTIQRTQQEDSAVYLCANSPKSGGSYEQYFGPGTRLTVT.

The chain combines TRBV29-1 with TRBJ2-1; TRBD2 matches at 8 bases. With V trimmed by 7 bases and J by 6 bases, 8 bases remained unmatched. Germline V CDR1 and CDR2: SQVTM, ANQGSEA. CDR3 length equals 13 residues. The CDR3 sequence: CSGTSGLANEQFF. The CDR3 DNA sequence: TGCAGCGGAACTAGCGGACTCGCCAATGAGCAGTTCTTC.

This clonotype was found a few times. The rearrangement links TRBV10-3 to TRBJ1-2; 7 bases are a match to TRBD1. The length of the CDR3 is 13 residues. V lost 8 bases to trimming and J lost 6 bases; unmatched junction nucleotides: 9. Germline V CDR1 and CDR2: ENHRY, SYGVKD. CDR3 amino acids: CAIRPTGLDGYTF. The CDR3 bases are TGTGCCATCCGCCCGACAGGGTTGGATGGCTACACCTTC.

The chain recombines TRBV12-3 or TRBV12-4 with TRBJ2-3, with TRBD2 identical over 7 bases. The V gene end was trimmed by 0 bases and the J gene end by 13 bases; junction bases not matched to a gene: 13. The CDR3 runs to 15 residues. DNA for the CDR3: TGTGCCAGCAGTTTAGCGGGAGGGCCTGGTGATATGGAGTATTTT. Translation gives CASSLAGGPGDMEYF.

The sample holds many counts of this clonotype. V and J are TRBV27 and TRBJ2-7, with D uncertain. V lost 8 bases to trimming and J lost 7 bases, with 12 bases between them. CDR1 is MNHEY and CDR2 is SMNVEV in the germline V gene (reference sequence). The CDR3 is made up of 11 amino acids. The CDR3, as DNA: TGTGCCAGCGGGTCCCTGAAGGAGCAGTACTTC. It yields the protein CASGSLKEQYF.

This clonotype was recorded a few times. The chain combines TRBV29-1 with TRBJ2-3; a possible D gene is TRBD1 (6 bases). The V gene's germline CDR1 is SQVTM and CDR2 ANQGSEA. CDR3 length: 12 amino acids. Trimming left V 3 bases short and J 6 bases short, with 10 bases between. CDR3 amino acids: CSVDRGGDTQYF. The DNA for the CDR3 is TGCAGCGTTGACAGGGGCGGGGATACGCAGTATTTT.

The chain has TRBV24-1 and TRBJ2-7, with D maybe TRBD1 (5 bases). CDR1 is KGHDR, CDR2 SFDVKD, per germline. The V end was cut by 4 bases, the J end by 5 bases, with 14 bases between. The CDR3 has 14 amino acids. The CDR3 protein is CATSDRQWKNEQYF. The CDR3 DNA is TGTGCCACCAGTGACAGACAGTGGAAGAACGAGCAGTACTTC.

V and J are TRBV10-3 and TRBJ2-1; D is possibly TRBD1 (5 bases). Trimming removed 10 bases at V and 8 bases at J, with 21 bases between. CDR3 length equals 14 residues. The V gene's germline CDR1 is ENHRY and CDR2 SYGVKD. The CDR3 loop is CATNAQGFYDEQFF. The DNA of the CDR3 is TGTGCCACCAACGCGCAGGGTTTTTACGATGAGCAGTTCTTC.